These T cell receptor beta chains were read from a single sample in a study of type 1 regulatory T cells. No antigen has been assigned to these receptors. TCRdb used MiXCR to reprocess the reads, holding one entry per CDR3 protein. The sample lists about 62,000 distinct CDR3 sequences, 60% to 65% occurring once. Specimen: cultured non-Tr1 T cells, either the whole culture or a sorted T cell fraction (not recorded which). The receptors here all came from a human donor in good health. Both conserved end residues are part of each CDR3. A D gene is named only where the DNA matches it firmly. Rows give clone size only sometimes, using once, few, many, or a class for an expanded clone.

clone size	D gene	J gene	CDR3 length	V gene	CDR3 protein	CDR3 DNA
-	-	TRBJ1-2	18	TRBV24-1	CATSENRDGLTYGSGYTF	TGTGCCACCAGTGAAAACCGGGACGGCCTCACTTACGGATCAGGCTACACCTTC
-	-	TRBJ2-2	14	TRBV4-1	CASSPGQLTGELFF	TGCGCCAGCAGCCCCGGACAGCTCACCGGGGAGCTGTTTTTT
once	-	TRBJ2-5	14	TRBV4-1	CASSQDQLQETQYF	TGCGCCAGCAGCCAAGATCAGCTACAAGAGACCCAGTACTTC
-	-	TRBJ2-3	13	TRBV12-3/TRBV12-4	CASRIDWADTQYF	TGTGCCAGCAGAATTGACTGGGCAGATACGCAGTATTTT
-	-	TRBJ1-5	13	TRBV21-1	CASSFGENQPQHF	TGTGCCAGCAGCTTTGGAGAGAATCAGCCCCAGCATTTT
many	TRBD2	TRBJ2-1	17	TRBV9	CASSVGLAGSSYNEQFF	TGTGCCAGCAGCGTGGGACTAGCGGGGTCCTCCTACAATGAGCAGTTCTTC
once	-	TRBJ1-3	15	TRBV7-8	CASSLDKSSGNTIYF	TGTGCCAGCAGCCTGGACAAGAGCTCTGGAAACACCATATATTTT
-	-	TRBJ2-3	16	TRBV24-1	CATSDARALRTDTQYF	TGTGCCACCAGTGACGCCCGGGCCCTAAGGACAGATACGCAGTATTTT
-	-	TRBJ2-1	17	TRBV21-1	CASSKVSRGNSYNEQFF	TGTGCCAGCAGCAAAGTTTCACGGGGGAACTCCTACAATGAGCAGTTCTTC
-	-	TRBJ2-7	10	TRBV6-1	CASSRREEIF	TGTGCTAGCAGCCGCCGGGAAGAAATCTTC
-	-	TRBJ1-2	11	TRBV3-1	CASSYTSGYTF	TGTGCCAGCAGCTACACATCTGGCTACACCTTC
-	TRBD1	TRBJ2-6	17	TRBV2	CASRIGTGRSGANVLTF	TGTGCCAGCAGGATTGGGACAGGTCGTTCGGGGGCCAACGTCCTGACTTTC
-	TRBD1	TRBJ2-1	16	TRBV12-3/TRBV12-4	CASSLSTGQGNNEQFF	TGTGCCAGCAGTTTGTCGACGGGACAGGGGAACAATGAGCAGTTCTTC
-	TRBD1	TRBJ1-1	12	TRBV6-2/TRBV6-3	CASVTGFTEAFF	TGTGCCAGCGTGACAGGGTTCACTGAAGCTTTCTTT
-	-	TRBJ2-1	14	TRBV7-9	CASSLETVEDEQFF	TGTGCCAGCAGCCTAGAGACGGTGGAGGATGAGCAGTTCTTC
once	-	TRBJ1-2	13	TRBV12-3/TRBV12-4	CASSPQGYYGYTF	TGTGCCAGCAGCCCACAGGGTTACTATGGCTACACCTTC
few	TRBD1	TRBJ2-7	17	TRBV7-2	CASSRDEAGTGLYEQYF	TGTGCCAGCAGCCGCGACGAGGCGGGGACAGGGTTGTACGAGCAGTACTTC
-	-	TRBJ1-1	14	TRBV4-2	CASSQGQMNTEAFF	TGTGCCAGCAGCCAAGGTCAAATGAACACTGAAGCTTTCTTT
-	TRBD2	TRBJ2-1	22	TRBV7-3	CASSLLPSPGLVQRGAYNEQFF	TGTGCCAGCAGCTTACTACCATCACCGGGACTAGTGCAGAGGGGCGCCTACAATGAGCAGTTCTTC
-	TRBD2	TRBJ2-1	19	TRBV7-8	CASSLFGLAGQGRYNEQFF	TGTGCCAGCAGCTTGTTCGGACTAGCGGGCCAAGGGAGGTACAATGAGCAGTTCTTC
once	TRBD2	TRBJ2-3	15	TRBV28	CASTVGGRSTDTQYF	TGTGCCAGCACCGTGGGCGGGAGGTCCACAGATACGCAGTATTTT
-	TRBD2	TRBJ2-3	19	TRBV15	CATSLGGIPSGRAPDTQYF	TGTGCCACCAGCCTCGGGGGGATTCCCAGCGGGAGGGCCCCAGATACGCAGTATTTT
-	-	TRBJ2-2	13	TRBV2	CASTRGLTGELFF	TGTGCCAGCACGAGAGGACTCACCGGGGAGCTGTTTTTT
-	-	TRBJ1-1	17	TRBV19	CASSPGQNENPNTEAFF	TGTGCCAGTAGTCCCGGACAGAACGAAAATCCCAACACTGAAGCTTTCTTT
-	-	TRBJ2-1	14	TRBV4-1	CASSQDLLGNEQFF	TGCGCCAGCAGCCAAGATCTATTGGGGAATGAGCAGTTCTTC
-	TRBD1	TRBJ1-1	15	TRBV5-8	CASSLYTGVNTEAFF	TGTGCCAGCAGCTTGTACACAGGGGTGAACACTGAAGCTTTCTTT
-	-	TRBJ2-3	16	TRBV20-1	CSAITLQGGVKDTQYF	TGCAGTGCGATCACTCTACAGGGAGGAGTGAAAGATACGCAGTATTTT
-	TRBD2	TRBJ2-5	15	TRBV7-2	CASSIRLAGQETQYF	TGTGCCAGCAGCATACGACTAGCCGGGCAAGAGACCCAGTACTTC
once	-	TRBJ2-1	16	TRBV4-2	CASNQGSQASYNEQFF	TGTGCCAGCAACCAAGGGTCCCAGGCCTCCTACAATGAGCAGTTCTTC
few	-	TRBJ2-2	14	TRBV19	CASSISGGTGELFF	TGTGCCAGTAGTATTAGTGGGGGAACCGGGGAGCTGTTTTTT
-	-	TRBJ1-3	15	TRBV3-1	CASSQESGMGNTIYF	TGTGCCAGCAGCCAAGAATCAGGGATGGGAAACACCATATATTTT
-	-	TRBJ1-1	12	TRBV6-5	CASSPGYTEAFF	TGTGCCAGCAGTCCGGGTTACACTGAAGCTTTCTTT
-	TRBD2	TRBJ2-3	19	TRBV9	CASSVGLGTSGTTTDTQYF	TGTGCCAGCAGCGTTGGCCTTGGGACTAGCGGGACTACAACAGATACGCAGTATTTT
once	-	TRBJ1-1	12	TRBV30	CAWAGATTEAFF	TGTGCCTGGGCCGGCGCCACGACTGAAGCTTTCTTT
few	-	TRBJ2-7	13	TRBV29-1	CSVSSGGFGEQYF	TGCAGCGTTTCTTCTGGGGGATTTGGTGAGCAGTACTTC
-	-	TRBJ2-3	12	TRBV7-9	CASREADFTQYF	TGTGCCAGCAGGGAGGCGGACTTTACGCAGTATTTT
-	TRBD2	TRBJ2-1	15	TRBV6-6	CASSYGTSGNNEQFF	TGTGCCAGCAGTTATGGGACTAGCGGGAACAATGAGCAGTTCTTC
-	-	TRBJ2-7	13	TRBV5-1	CASSRDGGYEQYF	TGCGCCAGCAGCAGGGACGGTGGCTACGAGCAGTACTTC
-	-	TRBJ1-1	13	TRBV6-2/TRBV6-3	CASSQTSEHEAFF	TGTGCCAGCAGCCAAACATCTGAACACGAAGCTTTCTTT